This TCR beta chain originates from a study of blood T cells in healthy people across ages. For the study at large: Template switching recovered approximately one barcoded beta molecule for every two T cells.

The authors ran a second PCR of about 7 to 11 cycles using a sample-barcoded 5' primer and a J-beta primer mix. TCRdb independently ran MiXCR on the 5' RACE reads; one entry per CDR3 protein. The sample has fewer than 1.5 million distinct CDR3 sequences, about 40% seen once. Trimming took 1 base from V and 7 from J; bases not matched to a gene: 4. CDR3 length equals 17 residues. From germline, CDR1 is SGHVS and CDR2 FQNEAQ. The receptor was derived from a woman aged 18-29 years in good health. The chain couples TRBV7-8 to TRBJ2-1; 16 positions agree with TRBD2. Sequencing used blood. The CDR3 DNA follows: TGTGCCAGCAGCTTAGTGGGGACTAGCGGGAGGGCGAATGAGCAGTTCTTC. Protein: CASSLVGTSGRANEQFF.